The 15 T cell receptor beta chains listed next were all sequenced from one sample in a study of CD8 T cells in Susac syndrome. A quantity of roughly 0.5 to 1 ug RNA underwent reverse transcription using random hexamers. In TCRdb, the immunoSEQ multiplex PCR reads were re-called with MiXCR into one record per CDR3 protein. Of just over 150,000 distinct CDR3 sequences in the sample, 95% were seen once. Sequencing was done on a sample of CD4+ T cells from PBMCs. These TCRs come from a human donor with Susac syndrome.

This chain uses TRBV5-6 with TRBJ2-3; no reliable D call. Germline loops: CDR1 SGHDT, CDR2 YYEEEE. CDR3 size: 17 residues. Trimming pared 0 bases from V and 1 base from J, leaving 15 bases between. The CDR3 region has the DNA TGTGCCAGCAGCTTGGAAGGGTCCACCCGTGGCACAGATACGCAGTATTTT. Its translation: CASSLEGSTRGTDTQYF. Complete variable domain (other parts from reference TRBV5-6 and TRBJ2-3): DAGVTQSPTHLIKTRGQQVTLRCSPKSGHDTVSWYQQALGQGPQFIFQYYEEEERQRGNFPDRFSGHQFPNYSSELNVNALLLGDSALYLCASSLEGSTRGTDTQYFGPGTRLTVL.

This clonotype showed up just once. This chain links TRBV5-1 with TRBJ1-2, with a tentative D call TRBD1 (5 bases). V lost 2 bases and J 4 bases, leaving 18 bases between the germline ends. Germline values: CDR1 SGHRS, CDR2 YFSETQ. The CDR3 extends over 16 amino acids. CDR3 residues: CASSFQGMPDFYGYTF. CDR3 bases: TGCGCCAGCAGCTTCCAGGGAATGCCAGACTTCTATGGCTACACCTTC.

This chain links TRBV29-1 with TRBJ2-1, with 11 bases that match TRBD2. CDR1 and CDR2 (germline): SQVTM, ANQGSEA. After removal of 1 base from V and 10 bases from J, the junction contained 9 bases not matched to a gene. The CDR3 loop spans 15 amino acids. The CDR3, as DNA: TGCAGCGTTGAAGGGGCGTCTAGCGGGAGGATAGAGCAGTTCTTC. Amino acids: CSVEGASSGRIEQFF.

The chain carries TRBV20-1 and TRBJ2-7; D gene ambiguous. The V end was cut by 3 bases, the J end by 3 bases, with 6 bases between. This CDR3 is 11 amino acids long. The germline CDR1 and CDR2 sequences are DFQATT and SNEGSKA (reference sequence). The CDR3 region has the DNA TGCAGTGCTAGTTCAGTCTACGAGCAGTACTTC. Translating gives CSASSVYEQYF.

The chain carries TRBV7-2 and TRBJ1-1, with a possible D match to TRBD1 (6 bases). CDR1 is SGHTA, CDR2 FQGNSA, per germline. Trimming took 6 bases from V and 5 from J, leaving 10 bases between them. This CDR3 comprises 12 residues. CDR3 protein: CASSFTGTEAFF. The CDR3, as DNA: TGTGCCAGCAGTTTCACAGGGACTGAAGCTTTCTTT.

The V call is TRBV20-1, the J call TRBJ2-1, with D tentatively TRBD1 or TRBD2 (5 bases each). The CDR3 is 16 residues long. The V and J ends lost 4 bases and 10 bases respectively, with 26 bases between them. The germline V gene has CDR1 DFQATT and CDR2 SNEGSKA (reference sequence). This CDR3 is CSAIPWGSRVGREQFF. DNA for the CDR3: TGCAGTGCTATCCCCTGGGGGAGTCGGGTAGGGAGAGAGCAGTTCTTC.

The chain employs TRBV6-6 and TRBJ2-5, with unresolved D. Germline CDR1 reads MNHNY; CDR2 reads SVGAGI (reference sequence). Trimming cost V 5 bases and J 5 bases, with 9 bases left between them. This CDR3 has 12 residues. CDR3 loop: CASSQALETQYF. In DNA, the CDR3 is TGTGCCAGCAGTCAGGCGTTGGAGACCCAGTACTTC.

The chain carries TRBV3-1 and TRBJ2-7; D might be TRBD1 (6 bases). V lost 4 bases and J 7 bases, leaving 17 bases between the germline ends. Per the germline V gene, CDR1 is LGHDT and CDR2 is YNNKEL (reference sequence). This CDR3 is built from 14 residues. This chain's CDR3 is CASSRRGGVEEQYF. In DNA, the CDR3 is TGTGCCAGCAGCCGCAGGGGTGGGGTTGAGGAGCAGTACTTC.

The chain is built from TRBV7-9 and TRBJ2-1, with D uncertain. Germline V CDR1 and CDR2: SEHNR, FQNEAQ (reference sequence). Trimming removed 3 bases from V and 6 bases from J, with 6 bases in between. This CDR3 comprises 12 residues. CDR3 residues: CASSFGSNEQFF. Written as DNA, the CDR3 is TGTGCCAGCAGCTTCGGAAGCAATGAGCAGTTCTTC.

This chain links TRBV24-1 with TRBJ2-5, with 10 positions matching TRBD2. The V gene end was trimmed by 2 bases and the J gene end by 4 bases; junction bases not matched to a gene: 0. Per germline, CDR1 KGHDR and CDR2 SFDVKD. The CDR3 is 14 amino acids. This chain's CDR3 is CATSDSSGGETQYF. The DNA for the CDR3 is TGTGCCACCAGTGATTCTAGCGGGGGAGAGACCCAGTACTTC.

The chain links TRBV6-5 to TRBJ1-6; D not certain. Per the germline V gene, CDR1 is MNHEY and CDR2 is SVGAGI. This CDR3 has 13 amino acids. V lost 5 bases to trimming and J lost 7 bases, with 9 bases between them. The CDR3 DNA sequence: TGTGCCAGCAGTCAAAACGGAAATTCACCCCTCCACTTT. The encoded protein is CASSQNGNSPLHF.

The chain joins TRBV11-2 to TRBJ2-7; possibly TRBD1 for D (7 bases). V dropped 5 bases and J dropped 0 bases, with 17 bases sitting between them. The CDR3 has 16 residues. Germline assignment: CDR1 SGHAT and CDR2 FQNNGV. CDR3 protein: CASSNRGGTTSYEQYF. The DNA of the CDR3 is TGTGCCAGCAGCAACAGGGGCGGGACGACCTCCTACGAGCAGTACTTC.

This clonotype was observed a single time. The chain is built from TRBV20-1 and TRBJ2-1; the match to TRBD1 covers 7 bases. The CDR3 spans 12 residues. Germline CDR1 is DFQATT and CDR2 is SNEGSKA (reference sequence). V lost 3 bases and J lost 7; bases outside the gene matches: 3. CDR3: CSARGQLNEQFF. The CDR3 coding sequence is TGCAGTGCTAGGGGACAGCTGAATGAGCAGTTCTTC.

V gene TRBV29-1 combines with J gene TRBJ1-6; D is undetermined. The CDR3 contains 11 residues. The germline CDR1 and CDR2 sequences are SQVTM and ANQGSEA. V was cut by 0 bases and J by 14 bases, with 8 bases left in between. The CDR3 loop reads CSVEDRGSLHF. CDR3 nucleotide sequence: TGCAGCGTTGAAGATCGTGGGTCCCTCCACTTT.

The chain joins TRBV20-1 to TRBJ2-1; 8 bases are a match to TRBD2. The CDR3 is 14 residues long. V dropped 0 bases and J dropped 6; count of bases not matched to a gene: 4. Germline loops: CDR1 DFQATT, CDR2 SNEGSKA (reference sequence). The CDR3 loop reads CSAREGAGVNEQFF. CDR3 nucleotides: TGCAGTGCTAGAGAGGGAGCGGGGGTCAATGAGCAGTTCTTC.